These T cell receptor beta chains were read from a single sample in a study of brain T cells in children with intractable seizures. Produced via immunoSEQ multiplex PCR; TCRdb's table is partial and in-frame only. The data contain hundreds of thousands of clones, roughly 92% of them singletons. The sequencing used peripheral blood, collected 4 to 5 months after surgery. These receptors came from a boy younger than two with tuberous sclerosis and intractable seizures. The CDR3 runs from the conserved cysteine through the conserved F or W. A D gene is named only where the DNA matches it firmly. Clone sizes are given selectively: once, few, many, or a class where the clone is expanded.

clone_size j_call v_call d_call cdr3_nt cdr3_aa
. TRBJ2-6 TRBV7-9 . TGTGCCAGCAGCTTAGTAGGGGCCAACGTCCTGACTTTC CASSLVGANVLTF
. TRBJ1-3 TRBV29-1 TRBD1 TGCAGCGTTGAGGGGGACAGGGTTGACGGAAACACCATATATTTT CSVEGDRVDGNTIYF
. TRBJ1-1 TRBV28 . TGTGCCAGCAGTTTATTTAAGGGGTGGGACACTGAAGCTTTCTTT CASSLFKGWDTEAFF
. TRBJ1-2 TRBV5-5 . TGTGCCAGCAGCTTGGTGGCAGAACATGGCTACACCTTC CASSLVAEHGYTF
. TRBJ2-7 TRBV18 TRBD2 TGTGCCAGCTCACCAAGGACTAGCGGGGGCTACGAGCAGTACTTC CASSPRTSGGYEQYF
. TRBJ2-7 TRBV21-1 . TGTGCCAGCAGCAAAAGGCGGACGGGAGCCCCCTACGAGCAGTACTTC CASSKRRTGAPYEQYF
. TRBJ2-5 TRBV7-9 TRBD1 TGTGCCAGTCGGGGAGGACAGGGCCAGACCCAGTACTTC CASRGGQGQTQYF
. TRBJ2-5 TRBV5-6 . TGTGCCAGCAGCTTGCAGCTTCCTAGCGAGACCCAGTACTTC CASSLQLPSETQYF
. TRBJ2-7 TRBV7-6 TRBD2 TGTGCCAGCAGCTTTACTAGCGGGAGGACGCCCTACGAGCAGTACTTC CASSFTSGRTPYEQYF
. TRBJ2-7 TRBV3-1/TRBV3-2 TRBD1 TGTGCCAGCAGCCAAGGGGACAGGGCCTTCTACGAGCAGTACTTC CASSQGDRAFYEQYF
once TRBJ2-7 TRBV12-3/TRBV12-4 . TGTGCCAGCAGTTTAGATGAAGGCTACGAGCAGTACTTC CASSLDEGYEQYF
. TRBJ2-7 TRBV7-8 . TGTGCCAGCAGCTTAGTACTTGTAGGACAGTACTACGAGCAGTACTTC CASSLVLVGQYYEQYF
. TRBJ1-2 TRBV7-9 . TGTGCCAGCAGCCTAAGACAGTTGAGCTATGGCTACACCTTC CASSLRQLSYGYTF
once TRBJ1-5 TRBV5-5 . TGTGCCAGCAGCGTGCGGGGAGTCACAGGTGGAGCCCAGCATTTT CASSVRGVTGGAQHF
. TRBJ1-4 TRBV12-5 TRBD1 TGTGCTAGTGGTTTGGTAAACAGGGGGGATGAAAAACTGTTTTTT CASGLVNRGDEKLFF
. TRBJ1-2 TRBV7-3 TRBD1 TGTGCCAACAGCCCCGGCCGGGACAGGAACTATGGCTACACCTTC CANSPGRDRNYGYTF
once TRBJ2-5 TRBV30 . TGTGCCTACTACAGGGACCAAGAGACCCAGTACTTC CAYYRDQETQYF
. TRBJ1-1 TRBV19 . TGTGCCAGTAGTATACAGCCCTCGGCCATGAACACTGAAGCTTTCTTT CASSIQPSAMNTEAFF
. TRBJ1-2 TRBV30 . TGTGCCTGGGGGGACGGTATCGACTATGGCTACACCTTC CAWGDGIDYGYTF
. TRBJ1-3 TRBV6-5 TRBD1 TGTGCCAGCAGCCCAGACAGGGGCCAGAACACCATATATTTT CASSPDRGQNTIYF
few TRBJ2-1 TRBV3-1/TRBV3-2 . TGTGCCAGCAGCCCCTCCCTTTATGGGGGAGTCTACAATGAGCAGTTCTTC CASSPSLYGGVYNEQFF
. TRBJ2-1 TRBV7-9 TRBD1 TGTGCCAGCAGGGACAGGGACCCTTACAATGAGCAGTTCTTC CASRDRDPYNEQFF
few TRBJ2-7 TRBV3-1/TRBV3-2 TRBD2 TGTGCCAGCAGCCATCATAGCGGGGGGGCCAAATCCTACGAGCAGTACTTC CASSHHSGGAKSYEQYF
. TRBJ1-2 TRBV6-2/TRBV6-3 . TGTGCCAGCAGCCCCCAGGGGCGAAATAACTATGGCTACACCTTC CASSPQGRNNYGYTF
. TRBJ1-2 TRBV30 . TGTGCCTGGAGTTACGTAGGACAAATAGGTCATGGCTACACCTTC CAWSYVGQIGHGYTF
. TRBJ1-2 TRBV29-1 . TGCAGCGTTGAAGACCCCCGACGCGCTAACTATGGCTACACCTTC CSVEDPRRANYGYTF
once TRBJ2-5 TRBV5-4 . TGTGCCAGCAGCTTGGGTTCGCGGGACGGCGAGACCCAGTACTTC CASSLGSRDGETQYF
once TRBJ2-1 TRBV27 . TGTGCCAGCAGTTCCAACCGGGACCCGCTCGTGAGTGGTCACAATGAGCAGTTCTTC CASSSNRDPLVSGHNEQFF
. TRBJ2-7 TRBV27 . TGTGCCAGCAGTCCACACCCCCCGGGACACCCCTACGAGCAGTACTTC CASSPHPPGHPYEQYF
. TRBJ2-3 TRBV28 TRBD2 TGTGCCAGCAGTTTCCTGGGGGGGAGGAGCACAGATACGCAGTATTTT CASSFLGGRSTDTQYF
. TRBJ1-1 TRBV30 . TGTGCCGGTATCTTTAGCATGAACACTGAAGCTTTCTTT CAGIFSMNTEAFF
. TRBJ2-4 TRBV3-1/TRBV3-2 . TGTGCCAGCAGCCCCCTAAAAGTACGGGGAAACATTCAGTACTTC CASSPLKVRGNIQYF
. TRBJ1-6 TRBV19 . TGTGCCAGTAGTGCCGGGAGCTCCTATAATTCACCCCTCCACTTT CASSAGSSYNSPLHF
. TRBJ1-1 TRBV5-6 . TGTGCCAGCAGCTTGGGAGGCAGGGAGGTCACTGAAGCTTTCTTT CASSLGGREVTEAFF
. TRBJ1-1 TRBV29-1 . TGCAGCGGGGGGGCGGGCACTGAAGCTTTCTTT CSGGAGTEAFF
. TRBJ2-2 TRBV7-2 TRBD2 TGTGCCAGCAGCTATCCACTAGCGGGGGGAACCGGGGAGCTGTTTTTT CASSYPLAGGTGELFF
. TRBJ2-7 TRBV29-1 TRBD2 TGCAGCGTTGATCGCCCGGGGGGCGAGCAGTACTTC CSVDRPGGEQYF
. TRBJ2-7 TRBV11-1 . TGTGCCAGCAGCCCTACAGGTTCCTACGAGCAGTACTTC CASSPTGSYEQYF
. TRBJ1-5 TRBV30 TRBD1 TGTGCCTGGAGCCCCGGGACAGGCAATCAGCCCCAGCATTTT CAWSPGTGNQPQHF
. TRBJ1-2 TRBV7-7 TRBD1 TGTGCTAGCAGCCTCTCCTCCGGGACAGGGGGCGACTATGGCTACACCTTC CASSLSSGTGGDYGYTF
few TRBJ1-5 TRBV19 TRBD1 TGTGCCACCGCTGACAGGGGGCTAGGTCAGCCCCAGCATTTT CATADRGLGQPQHF
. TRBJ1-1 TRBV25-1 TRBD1 TGTGCCAGCAGTGAGGGACAGGGGGCTGAAGCTTTCTTT CASSEGQGAEAFF
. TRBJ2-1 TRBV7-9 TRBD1 TGTGCCAGCAGCTTAGCAGAGGGGGCCTCGAATGAGCAGTTCTTC CASSLAEGASNEQFF
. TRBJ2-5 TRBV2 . TGTGCCAGCAGCCGACAGGCGAACCAAGAGACCCAGTACTTC CASSRQANQETQYF
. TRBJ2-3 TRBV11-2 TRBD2 TGTGCCAGCAGCTTAGATATGGGACTAGCGGGAGGTAAAGATACGCAGTATTTT CASSLDMGLAGGKDTQYF
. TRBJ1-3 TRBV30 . TGTGCCTGGAGGTCCTCTGGAAACACCATATATTTT CAWRSSGNTIYF
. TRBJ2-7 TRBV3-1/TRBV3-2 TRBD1 TGTGCCAGCAGCCTCTCGGCGAGACAGGGGTCCCACGAGCAGTACTTC CASSLSARQGSHEQYF
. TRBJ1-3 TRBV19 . TGTGCCAGTATGCCCGGGGCCTCTGGAAACACCATATATTTT CASMPGASGNTIYF
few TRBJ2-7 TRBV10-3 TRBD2 TGTGCCATCAGTGAGACCCCCGCTGGCGGGAGTTACGAGCAGTACTTC CAISETPAGGSYEQYF
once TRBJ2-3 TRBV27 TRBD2 TGTGCCAGCACAACACTCACGCTCCTAGCGGGGGGCACAGATACGCAGTATTTT CASTTLTLLAGGTDTQYF
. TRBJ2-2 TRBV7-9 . TGTGCCAGCACCACACAAGGCAGTCTCAACACCGGGGAGCTGTTTTTT CASTTQGSLNTGELFF
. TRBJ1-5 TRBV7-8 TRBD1 TGTGCCAGCAGCCCCAGGACAGGTCTAGTTCAGCCCCAGCATTTT CASSPRTGLVQPQHF
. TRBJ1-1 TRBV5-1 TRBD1 TGCGCCAGCAGCATCAGGGGGGAGGACACTGAAGCTTTCTTT CASSIRGEDTEAFF
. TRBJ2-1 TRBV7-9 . TGTGCCAGTATGACACCCCACAATGAGCAGTTCTTC CASMTPHNEQFF
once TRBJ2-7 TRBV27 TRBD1 TGTGCCAGCAGTTTAGGACAGGGCGGGCGCGAGCAGTACTTC CASSLGQGGREQYF
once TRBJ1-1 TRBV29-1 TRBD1 TGCAGCGTTGAGGGACAGCGAATGAACACTGAAGCTTTCTTT CSVEGQRMNTEAFF
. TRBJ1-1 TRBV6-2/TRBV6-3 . TGTGCCAGCAGTTACTGGGTCGGGGGCAGCGCTGAAGCTTTCTTT CASSYWVGGSAEAFF
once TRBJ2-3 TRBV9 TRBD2 TGTGCCAGCAGCTTGACTAGCGGGACGACCACAGATACGCAGTATTTT CASSLTSGTTTDTQYF
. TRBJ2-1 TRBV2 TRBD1 TGTGCCAGCAGCATGACAGGGGAAGATGAGCAGTTCTTC CASSMTGEDEQFF
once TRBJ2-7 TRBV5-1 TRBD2 TGCGCCAGCAGCCTAGCGGCTACCTACGAGCAGTACTTC CASSLAATYEQYF